This TCR beta chain was recorded in a study of blood T cell repertoires in COVID-19. Background on the study: COVID-19 samples, acute and convalescent, were from the United States, Italy and Spain. Sample material is recorded as cDNA or gDNA derived from T cells, B-cell-depleted T cells, or PBMCs.

Trimming removed 2 bases from V and 4 bases from J; junction bases left unmatched: 4. The CDR3 has 15 residues. CDR1 PRHDT and CDR2 FYEKMQ come from the germline V gene (reference sequence). Participant age was roughly 18 to 95 years, and participants resided in about two dozen US areas. Clinical histories supplied by participants themselves formed the basis of cohort assignment. Sequenced by immunoSEQ multiplex PCR; TCRdb stores in-frame clones only, minus some. The data contain under 150,000 clones, approximately 86% of them singletons. This clonotype was sampled from a woman aged 45-65 years who had recovered from COVID-19. The sequenced material came from PBMCs or T cells enriched from blood (not recorded which). The rearrangement links TRBV13 to TRBJ2-2, with 7 bases lining up with TRBD1. DNA for the CDR3: TGTGCCAGCAGCTTAAGACAGGGCCCCACCGGGGAGCTGTTTTTT. Translation: CASSLRQGPTGELFF.